This TCR beta chain was found in a study of T cell responses to AZD1222 COVID-19 vaccine. Study conclusions and caveats: Along spike, vaccine-associated CD4 TCRs were found throughout, with dominance at 160-218 and 743-854.

Repertoires were generated with immunoSEQ multiplex PCR, while TCRdb's copy carries only in-frame clones and drops some. The repertoire holds more than 95,000 clones, with 89% as singletons. The germline CDR1 and CDR2 sequences are MNHNS and SASEGT. This CDR3 is 16 amino acids long. Trimming shortened V by 3 bases and J by 0 bases, and 12 bases separated the two germline ends. Second doses at about 4 or about 12 weeks were pooled. A word on this clone: No antigen is known for it.

The V call is TRBV6-1, the J call TRBJ1-3; D is perhaps TRBD1 (6 bases). This TCR was recovered from an adult who received the AZD1222 COVID-19 vaccine. This sample comprised peripheral blood, obtained 28 days after the second AZD1222 dose. For the CDR3, the DNA is TGTGCCAGCAGTGAGGTGGGGGGCAACTCTGGAAACACCATATATTTT. It is translated as CASSEVGGNSGNTIYF.